This entry lists 27 T cell receptor beta chains sequenced from one sample in a study of blood T cell repertoires in COVID-19 (dated by TCRdb to 2019 to 2021). The library was obtained by the immunoSEQ multiplex PCR assay. Drawn from immuneACCESS, this table holds only the in-frame rearrangements with V and J called that TCRdb kept. Clones are partly lost; checked studies trace under half to an unresolved V gene and leave the rest unexplained. Here the sample has a few hundred thousand clones; roughly 90% occur a single time. The top ten hold around 1.9% of the sample. The sequencing input was PBMCs or T cells enriched from blood (not recorded which). These receptors came from a woman aged 60 to 75 who had recovered from COVID-19.

This clone was observed a few times. This chain uses TRBV9 with TRBJ2-1; TRBD2 might be the D (5 bases). The CDR3 is 15 amino acids. V dropped 1 base and J dropped 7 bases, with 15 bases sitting between them. Germline CDR1 reads SGDLS; CDR2 reads YYNGEE. CDR3 nucleotides: TGTGCCAGCAGCGTAAACCGGGGTATAGGGAATGAGCAGTTCTTC. This gives the protein CASSVNRGIGNEQFF.

The chain uses TRBV4-1 and TRBJ2-7, with D tentatively TRBD1 (6 bases). The CDR3 spans 13 residues. Germline CDR1 reads MGHRA; CDR2 reads YSYEKL. V was trimmed by 3 bases and J by 2 bases, leaving 8 bases between them. The CDR3 DNA follows: TGCGCCAGCAGCCAGGGGGACACCTACGAGCAGTACTTC. Translation: CASSQGDTYEQYF.

The J gene is TRBJ1-2, the V gene TRBV7-2; D is uncertain. Germline CDR1 is SGHTA and CDR2 is FQGNSA. Trimming cost V 4 bases and J 2 bases, with 8 bases left between them. This CDR3 is 13 amino acids long. The DNA for the CDR3 is TGTGCCAGCAGCTCCGGGAACAACTATGGCTACACCTTC. Translated, it gives CASSSGNNYGYTF. The variable domain in full, with the rest retrieved from reference TRBV7-2 and TRBJ1-2, is GAGVSQSPSNKVTEKGKDVELRCDPISGHTALYWYRQSLGQGLEFLIYFQGNSAPDKSGLPSDRFSAERTGGSVSTLTIQRTQQEDSAVYLCASSSGNNYGYTFGSGTRLTVV.

The chain carries TRBV6-5 and TRBJ2-3; possibly TRBD2 for D (6 bases). The V end lost 7 bases, the J end lost 6 bases, and 17 bases lay between the germline ends. The CDR3 runs to 14 residues. Germline V gene data show CDR1 as MNHEY and CDR2 as SVGAGI. The CDR3 reads CASTGVLLRDTQYF. CDR3 DNA: TGTGCCAGCACGGGGGTCCTTTTAAGGGATACGCAGTATTTT.

The V gene is TRBV4-1, the J gene TRBJ1-1, with a tentative D call TRBD1 (5 bases). V gave up 2 bases and J gave up 6 bases, with 28 bases separating them. The germline CDR1 and CDR2 sequences are MGHRA and YSYEKL. This CDR3 is built from 19 residues. CDR3 sequence reads: CASSQSLAHRRTPGPEAFF. The DNA of the CDR3 is TGCGCCAGCAGCCAATCACTTGCCCATCGAAGGACACCGGGCCCTGAAGCTTTCTTT.

The chain joins TRBV5-1 to TRBJ2-5, with 7 nucleotides matching TRBD2. Trimming took 4 bases from V and 2 from J; bases not matched to a gene: 8. The length of the CDR3 is 15 residues. Germline loops: CDR1 SGHRS, CDR2 YFSETQ. The CDR3 DNA is TGCGCCAGCAGCCCGGCCGGGGGGTCTCAAGAGACCCAGTACTTC. It specifies CASSPAGGSQETQYF. Complete variable domain (other parts from reference TRBV5-1 and TRBJ2-5): KAGVTQTPRYLIKTRGQQVTLSCSPISGHRSVSWYQQTPGQGLQFLFEYFSETQRNKGNFPGRFSGRQFSNSRSEMNVSTLELGDSALYLCASSPAGGSQETQYFGPGTRLLVL.

CDR3 protein: CASSRGRLAGEETQYF. DNA of the CDR3: TGTGCCAGCAGCAGGGGAAGACTAGCGGGGGAAGAGACCCAGTACTTC. V usage is TRBV3-1 (or the pseudogene TRBV3-2) and J usage is TRBJ2-5; 12 bases map to TRBD2. V shed 5 bases, J shed 3 bases, and the junction held 7 bases outside the gene matches. The CDR3 consists of 16 residues. The germline V gene has CDR1 LGHDT and CDR2 YNNKEL (reference sequence).

The V and J genes are TRBV7-2 and TRBJ2-7; D might be TRBD2 (6 bases). The V gene lost 1 base and the J gene lost 1 base, with 8 bases spanning the gap. CDR3 length: 14 residues. Germline V gene sequence: CDR1 SGHTA, CDR2 FQGNSA. The CDR3 loop is CASSLVAESYEQYF. For the CDR3, the DNA is TGTGCCAGCAGCTTAGTAGCGGAATCCTACGAGCAGTACTTC.

The chain couples TRBV24-1 to TRBJ1-1, with 9 nucleotides matching TRBD1. Germline values: CDR1 KGHDR, CDR2 SFDVKD. This CDR3 spans 14 amino acids. J was trimmed by 2 bases and V by 7 bases; bases with no gene match: 4. The chain's CDR3 is CATRQTGGNTEAFF. DNA for the CDR3: TGTGCCACCAGACAGACAGGGGGAAACACTGAAGCTTTCTTT.

This chain joins TRBV5-5 and TRBJ1-5; D not certain. The CDR3 is made up of 15 amino acids. The germline V gene has CDR1 SGHKS and CDR2 YYEKEE (reference sequence). V lost 2 bases and J lost 4, with 13 bases in between. The chain's CDR3 is CASSLGTGLNQPQHF. DNA for the CDR3: TGTGCCAGCAGCTTAGGCACGGGATTAAATCAGCCCCAGCATTTT.

The chain uses TRBV7-2 and TRBJ2-1; tentatively, D is TRBD2 (6 bases). This CDR3 comprises 15 residues. V was shortened by 2 bases and J by 7 bases, with 15 bases between the two germline ends. Per germline, CDR1 SGHTA and CDR2 FQGNSA. The CDR3 reads CASSLSGLGINEQFF. The CDR3 DNA reads as TGTGCCAGCAGCTTATCGGGACTCGGGATTAATGAGCAGTTCTTC. Complete variable domain (other parts from reference TRBV7-2 and TRBJ2-1): GAGVSQSPSNKVTEKGKDVELRCDPISGHTALYWYRQSLGQGLEFLIYFQGNSAPDKSGLPSDRFSAERTGGSVSTLTIQRTQQEDSAVYLCASSLSGLGINEQFFGPGTRLTVL.

V usage is TRBV3-1 (or the pseudogene TRBV3-2) and J usage is TRBJ2-2, with D possibly being TRBD1 (6 bases). The V end was cut by 2 bases, the J end by 2 bases, with 12 bases between. This CDR3 region has 16 residues. CDR1 is LGHDT and CDR2 is YNNKEL in the germline V gene (reference sequence). The CDR3 is CASSQNTGFNTGELFF. DNA for the CDR3: TGTGCCAGCAGCCAAAATACAGGGTTTAACACCGGGGAGCTGTTTTTT.

The J gene is TRBJ2-1, the V gene TRBV4-1, with 7 positions matching TRBD1. The ends lost 0 bases at V and 1 base at J; junction bases unmatched: 0. CDR1 and CDR2 from the germline V gene are MGHRA and YSYEKL. The CDR3 extends over 15 amino acids. CDR3 coding DNA: TGCGCCAGCAGCCAAGAGGGACAGTCCTACAATGAGCAGTTCTTC. Translation: CASSQEGQSYNEQFF.

V is TRBV7-9 and J is TRBJ2-5; 7 nucleotides align to TRBD2. V lost 5 bases and J lost 4; bases outside the gene matches: 7. Germline values: CDR1 SEHNR, CDR2 FQNEAQ (reference sequence). CDR3 length: 14 amino acids. The CDR3 reads CASSGGVKGETQYF. CDR3 DNA: TGTGCCAGCAGCGGGGGGGTTAAGGGAGAGACCCAGTACTTC.

This clone showed up just once. This sequence joins TRBV4-2 and TRBJ2-3, with TRBD2 matching over 9 bases. The germline gives CDR1 LGHNA, CDR2 YNFKEQ. The length of the CDR3 is 17 residues. V was clipped by 3 bases and J by 4 bases; unmatched bases: 11. This CDR3 is CASSQVGAGGPPDTQYF. The CDR3 bases are TGTGCCAGCAGCCAGGTCGGAGCGGGGGGTCCCCCAGATACGCAGTATTTT.

The chain joins TRBV2 to TRBJ1-2; 8 bases agree with TRBD1. This CDR3 has 13 residues. Trimming took 8 bases from V and 6 from J; bases not matched to a gene: 8. Germline values: CDR1 SNHLY, CDR2 FYNNEI. CDR3 in DNA: TGTGCCAGCCAGGGGGCGGGCTTGGATGGCTACACCTTC. This gives the protein CASQGAGLDGYTF.

This rearrangement joins TRBV3-1 (or the pseudogene TRBV3-2) to TRBJ2-5; 7 nucleotides agree with TRBD2. Germline V gene lookup returns CDR1 LGHDT and CDR2 YNNKEL (reference sequence). The CDR3 has 13 amino acids. J gave up 5 bases and V 3 bases, and 3 bases lay outside the gene matches. The CDR3 DNA sequence: TGTGCCAGCAGCCAGGGGGGGGTGGAGACCCAGTACTTC. This translates into CASSQGGVETQYF.

This chain uses TRBV11-3 with TRBJ2-2; D is ambiguous. Germline-derived CDR1 and CDR2 are SGHNT and YENEEA. This CDR3 has 12 residues. Between the trimmed V and J ends, which lost 1 base and 7 bases, there was a span of 4 bases. The CDR3 loop reads CASSLVVGELFF. Written as DNA, the CDR3 is TGTGCCAGCAGCTTAGTAGTCGGGGAGCTGTTTTTT.

V gene TRBV20-1 combines with J gene TRBJ2-5; maybe TRBD2 (7 bases). The CDR3 spans 13 residues. The V gene lost 3 bases and the J gene lost 5 bases, with 13 bases spanning the gap. The germline V gene encodes CDR1 DFQATT and CDR2 SNEGSKA (reference sequence). CDR3 DNA: TGCAGTGCTAGTGGGGGGGGCCCGGAGACCCAGTACTTC. This encodes CSASGGGPETQYF.

The V call is TRBV7-2, the J call TRBJ1-1, with TRBD1 matching 8 bases. The J segment lost 11 bases and the V segment lost 4 bases, leaving 6 bases of the junction unmatched. The germline gives CDR1 SGHTA, CDR2 FQGNSA. There are 12 residues in the CDR3. CDR3 nucleotide sequence: TGTGCCAGCAGCTCCCTCAGGGACAGGGCTTTCTTT. This gives the protein CASSSLRDRAFF.

J is TRBJ1-5 and V is TRBV2; 9 bases are a match to TRBD1. With 6 bases clipped from V and 8 bases from J, the junction kept 8 bases outside the gene matches. CDR1 SNHLY and CDR2 FYNNEI come from the germline V gene. This CDR3 is built from 14 residues. This CDR3 is CASRDTGGRKPQHF. CDR3 DNA: TGTGCCAGCAGGGACACAGGGGGCAGGAAGCCCCAGCATTTT.

The chain uses TRBV19 and TRBJ1-1; 8 positions match TRBD1. CDR1 LNHDA and CDR2 SQIVND come from the germline V gene (reference sequence). The CDR3 is made up of 13 amino acids. V gave up 8 bases and J gave up 2 bases; unmatched junction bases: 4. The DNA of the CDR3 is TGTGCCAGTGCGGACAGGGCTAACACTGAAGCTTTCTTT. Its translation: CASADRANTEAFF.

This chain uses TRBV6-5 with TRBJ1-1; D uncertain. V was trimmed by 2 bases and J by 2 bases, leaving 9 bases between them. This CDR3 has 14 amino acids. Germline V gene sequence: CDR1 MNHEY, CDR2 SVGAGI. The CDR3 bases are TGTGCCAGCAGTTACATCGGGGTTAACACTGAAGCTTTCTTT. Its translation: CASSYIGVNTEAFF.

This clone was observed a handful of times. Here the CDR3 reads CAWNGGTGNTIYF. CDR3 coding DNA: TGTGCCTGGAACGGGGGGACCGGAAACACCATATATTTT. The rearrangement links TRBV30 to TRBJ1-3; D perhaps matches TRBD1 (5 bases). The CDR3 sequence is 13 residues long. The V and J ends lost 4 bases and 4 bases respectively, with 11 bases between them. The germline CDR1 and CDR2 sequences are GTSNPN and SVGIG (reference sequence).

This chain connects TRBV5-1 to TRBJ2-1; TRBD2 aligns across 8 bases. The germline gives CDR1 SGHRS, CDR2 YFSETQ. V lost 4 bases and J lost 4; bases outside the gene matches: 1. This CDR3 comprises 13 residues. The CDR3 DNA is TGCGCCAGCAGCGGGACTAGTTACAATGAGCAGTTCTTC. It specifies CASSGTSYNEQFF. Full variable domain (missing parts from reference TRBV5-1 and TRBJ2-1): KAGVTQTPRYLIKTRGQQVTLSCSPISGHRSVSWYQQTPGQGLQFLFEYFSETQRNKGNFPGRFSGRQFSNSRSEMNVSTLELGDSALYLCASSGTSYNEQFFGPGTRLTVL.

This chain uses TRBV3-1 (or the pseudogene TRBV3-2) with TRBJ1-1; no definite D call. This CDR3 is built from 15 residues. Looked up from germline, CDR1 is LGHDT and CDR2 is YNNKEL (reference sequence). The ends were cut back, 1 base at V and 0 bases at J, with 9 bases in the middle. CDR3 region: CASSQVTRMNTEAFF. As DNA, the CDR3 is TGTGCCAGCAGCCAAGTAACGAGAATGAACACTGAAGCTTTCTTT.

J is TRBJ2-5 and V is TRBV30; D remains ambiguous. Trimming stripped 0 bases from V and 7 bases from J, with 9 bases between. Germline values: CDR1 GTSNPN, CDR2 SVGIG (reference sequence). This CDR3 is built from 12 residues. The CDR3 DNA reads TGTGCCTGGAGTGTGCCAACGGGGACCCAGTACTTC. Translating gives CAWSVPTGTQYF.